This T cell receptor beta chain was found in a study of tumor-infiltrating lymphocytes in primary liver carcinoma. Findings and caveats of the study: Tumor samples exhibited a significantly greater top-250-clone fraction than blood samples (p = 0.039).

The investigators made TCR beta cDNA from approximately 0.5 ug total RNA, using a constant-region primer. Employing slightly modified ARM-PCR, three nested multiplex PCR rounds were run, and these gave rise to the TCR beta libraries. The opening two PCR rounds, around 9 cycles each, paired TRBV1-TRBV30 forward primers with a C-beta reverse primer. TCRdb re-called the multiplex PCR reads through MiXCR, storing one row per CDR3 protein. The table records over 100,000 distinct CDR3 sequences, about two thirds of them present only once. As for this clonotype: Its target is unknown.

This CDR3 is built from 14 residues. V lost 7 bases, J lost 4 bases, and 8 bases stayed unmatched. Co-extracted RNA and DNA came from 20-30 mg of unsorted bulk tissue. The sequenced sample consisted of tumor-adjacent normal liver tissue. The genes are TRBV12-3 or TRBV12-4 and TRBJ2-5, with 8 bases matching TRBD1. This TCR derives from a woman aged 60 to 75 with primary liver carcinoma and hepatitis B virus infection. CDR3 DNA sequence: TGTGCCAGCAATGGACAGGGTCGTAGAGAGACCCAGTACTTC. Its protein is CASNGQGRRETQYF.